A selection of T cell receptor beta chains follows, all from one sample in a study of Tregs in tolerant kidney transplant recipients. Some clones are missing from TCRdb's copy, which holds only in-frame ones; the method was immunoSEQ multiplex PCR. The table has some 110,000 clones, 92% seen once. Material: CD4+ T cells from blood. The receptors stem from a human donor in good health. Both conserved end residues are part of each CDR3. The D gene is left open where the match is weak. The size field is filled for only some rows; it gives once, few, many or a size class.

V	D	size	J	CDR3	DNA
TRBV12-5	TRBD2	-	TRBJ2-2	CASGLEAGGPTGELFF	TGTGCTAGTGGTTTGGAAGCGGGAGGCCCCACCGGGGAGCTGTTTTTT
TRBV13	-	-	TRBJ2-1	CASSQDSLDEQFF	TGTGCCAGCAGCCAAGACTCCCTGGATGAGCAGTTCTTC
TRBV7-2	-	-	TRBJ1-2	CASSSRLNYGYTF	TGTGCCAGCAGCTCTAGACTTAACTATGGCTACACCTTC
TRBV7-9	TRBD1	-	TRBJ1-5	CASSPGGAGNQPQHF	TGTGCCAGCAGCCCAGGGGGCGCGGGCAATCAGCCCCAGCATTTT
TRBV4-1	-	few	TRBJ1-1	CASSQGQNTEAFF	TGCGCCAGCAGCCAGGGGCAGAACACTGAAGCTTTCTTT
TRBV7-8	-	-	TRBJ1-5	CASSLEAGHQPQHF	TGTGCCAGCAGCTTAGAGGCGGGGCATCAGCCCCAGCATTTT
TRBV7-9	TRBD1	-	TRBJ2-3	CASSSGQGWTDTQYF	TGTGCCAGCAGCTCAGGACAGGGGTGGACAGATACGCAGTATTTT
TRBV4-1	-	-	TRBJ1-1	CASSQDNRAYTEAFF	TGCGCCAGCAGCCAAGATAACAGGGCGTACACTGAAGCTTTCTTT
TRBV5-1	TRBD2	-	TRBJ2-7	CASSLVSGGPYEQYF	TGCGCCAGCAGCTTGGTTAGCGGGGGGCCGTACGAGCAGTACTTC
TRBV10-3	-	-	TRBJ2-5	CAISESGRETQYF	TGTGCCATCAGTGAGTCGGGGAGGGAGACCCAGTACTTC
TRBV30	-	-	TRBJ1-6	CAWSGRGTYNSPLHF	TGTGCCTGGAGTGGCAGGGGAACCTATAATTCACCCCTCCACTTT
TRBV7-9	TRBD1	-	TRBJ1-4	CASSLAQGAAEKLFF	TGTGCCAGCAGCTTAGCCCAGGGGGCCGCTGAAAAACTGTTTTTT
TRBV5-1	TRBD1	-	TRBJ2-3	CASSSQGAETDTQYF	TGCGCCAGCAGCTCACAGGGGGCCGAGACAGATACGCAGTATTTT
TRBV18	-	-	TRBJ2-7	CASSQDSRYEQYF	TGTGCCAGCTCACAAGACAGCCGATACGAGCAGTACTTC
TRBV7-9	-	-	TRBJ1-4	CASSPGQGSEKLFF	TGTGCCAGCAGCCCCGGACAAGGGAGTGAAAAACTGTTTTTT
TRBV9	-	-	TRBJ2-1	CASSARGVGYNEQFF	TGTGCCAGCAGCGCCCGCGGTGTGGGCTACAATGAGCAGTTCTTC
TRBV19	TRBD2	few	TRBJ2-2	CASMGLAGVITGELFF	TGTGCCAGTATGGGACTAGCGGGAGTTATCACCGGGGAGCTGTTTTTT
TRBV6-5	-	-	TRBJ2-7	CASTSRVAYEQYF	TGTGCCAGCACCTCCAGGGTAGCCTACGAGCAGTACTTC
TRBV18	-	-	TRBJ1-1	CASSSGRNTEAFF	TGTGCCAGCTCATCGGGACGGAACACTGAAGCTTTCTTT
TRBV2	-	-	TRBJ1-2	CASSASGDGYGYTF	TGTGCCAGCAGTGCCTCGGGGGACGGCTATGGCTACACCTTC
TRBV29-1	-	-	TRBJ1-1	CSVAPTDPRLSDAGAFF	TGCAGCGTTGCCCCGACCGACCCTCGCCTTTCAGACGCCGGGGCTTTCTTT
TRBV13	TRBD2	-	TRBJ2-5	CASSSYGLAGVRETQYF	TGTGCCAGCAGCTCCTACGGACTAGCGGGAGTAAGAGAGACCCAGTACTTC
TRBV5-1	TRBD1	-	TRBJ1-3	CASSLGSGQGITIYF	TGCGCCAGCAGCTTGGGTTCGGGACAGGGGATAACCATATATTTT
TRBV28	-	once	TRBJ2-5	CASRTKETQYF	TGTGCCAGCAGGACAAAGGAGACCCAGTACTTC
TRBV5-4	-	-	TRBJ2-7	CASSLDGRGRSYEQYF	TGTGCCAGCAGCTTGGATGGACGGGGCAGGAGCTACGAGCAGTACTTC
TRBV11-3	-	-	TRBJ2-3	CASSGGGDTQYF	TGTGCCAGCAGCGGAGGGGGGGATACGCAGTATTTT